What follows are 32 T cell receptor beta chains derived from one specimen sequenced in a study of cytomegalovirus exposure and HLA in healthy donors. It was with 60 Vbeta and 13 Jbeta primers that the PCR ran. Sequenced by immunoSEQ multiplex PCR; TCRdb stores in-frame clones only, minus some. Among some 150,000 clones, approximately 80% were seen once, and the ten largest hold roughly 1.3%. Sequencing was performed on PBMCs. These receptors all come from a woman in her forties or fifties in good health and CMV-seronegative.

This clone was detected only a few times. V usage is TRBV9 and J usage is TRBJ1-1, with 11 bases lining up with TRBD1. Trimming cost V 2 bases and J 4 bases; bases outside gene matches: 13. Germline V lookup: CDR1 SGDLS, CDR2 YYNGEE. The CDR3 covers 18 residues. Here the CDR3 reads CASSVEVWAGTGGTEAFF. The CDR3 region has the DNA TGTGCCAGCAGCGTCGAGGTCTGGGCCGGGACAGGGGGCACTGAAGCTTTCTTT. The full variable domain, rest sourced from reference TRBV9 and TRBJ1-1, is DSGVTQTPKHLITATGQRVTLRCSPRSGDLSVYWYQQSLDQGLQFLIQYYNGEERAKGNILERFSAQQFPDLHSELNLSSLELGDSALYFCASSVEVWAGTGGTEAFFGQGTRLTVV.

This clone occurred once. The J gene is TRBJ2-3, the V gene TRBV5-1; D call uncertain. Trimming shortened V by 0 bases and J by 0 bases, and 11 bases separated the two germline ends. The CDR3 length is 16 residues. CDR1 SGHRS and CDR2 YFSETQ come from the germline V gene. CDR3 DNA: TGCGCCAGCAGCTTGGTTGGGCAGGCTAGCACAGATACGCAGTATTTT. As protein: CASSLVGQASTDTQYF.

The rearrangement uses TRBV19 and TRBJ1-1, with 10 bases aligning to TRBD1. Trimming at V came to 7 bases and at J to 4 bases, leaving 3 bases not matched to a gene. The germline gives CDR1 LNHDA, CDR2 SQIVND (reference sequence). This CDR3 comprises 13 residues. The DNA for the CDR3 is TGTGCCAGTAAGGGACAGGGGACCACTGAAGCTTTCTTT. Amino acid sequence: CASKGQGTTEAFF.

This chain uses TRBV5-5 with TRBJ2-1, with D possibly matching TRBD1 (6 bases). V was shortened by 4 bases and J by 2 bases, with 10 bases between the two germline ends. The CDR3 covers 14 residues. Germline-derived CDR1 and CDR2 are SGHKS and YYEKEE (reference sequence). For the CDR3, the DNA is TGTGCCAGCAGCCCCACAGGGACCTACAATGAGCAGTTCTTC. Its protein is CASSPTGTYNEQFF.

This clone has just a few counts. This sequence joins TRBV5-5 and TRBJ2-3; 7 bases line up with TRBD2. V shed 0 bases and J 2 bases; nucleotides not matched to a gene: 9. This CDR3 is 17 amino acids long. Germline CDR1 and CDR2: SGHKS and YYEKEE (reference sequence). CDR3 residues: CASSLASGGIATDTQYF. For the CDR3, the DNA is TGTGCCAGCAGCTTGGCCTCCGGGGGGATAGCCACAGATACGCAGTATTTT.

CDR3 loop: CASSLAVQGMENYGYTF. Here the CDR3 DNA reads TGTGCCAGCAGCTTAGCGGTACAGGGGATGGAGAACTATGGCTACACCTTC. The chain uses TRBV7-9 and TRBJ1-2; 7 positions match TRBD1. The ends lost 0 bases at V and 2 bases at J; junction bases unmatched: 9. This CDR3 region has 17 residues. From germline, CDR1 is SEHNR and CDR2 FQNEAQ (reference sequence). Variable domain in full (rest from reference TRBV7-9 and TRBJ1-2): DTGVSQNPRHKITKRGQNVTFRCDPISEHNRLYWYRQTLGQGPEFLTYFQNEAQLEKSRLLSDRFSAERPKGSFSTLEIQRTEQGDSAMYLCASSLAVQGMENYGYTFGSGTRLTVV.

The chain has TRBV29-1 and TRBJ2-1; 8 nucleotides line up with TRBD1. This CDR3 region has 14 residues. Looked up from germline, CDR1 is SQVTM and CDR2 is ANQGSEA. J was trimmed by 2 bases and V by 2 bases; bases with no gene match: 2. In DNA, the CDR3 is TGCAGCGTTGAAACGGGACAGGCCTACAATGAGCAGTTCTTC. Encoded protein: CSVETGQAYNEQFF.

This chain's CDR3 is CASSSEGSFTEAFF. CDR3 bases: TGTGCCAGCAGTTCGGAGGGCAGCTTCACTGAAGCTTTCTTT. This chain uses TRBV28 with TRBJ1-1, with unresolved D. Trimming cost V 4 bases and J 4 bases, with 13 bases left between them. The CDR3 sequence is 14 residues long. Looked up from germline, CDR1 is MDHEN and CDR2 is SYDVKM.

This clone was detected a few times. The chain couples TRBV28 to TRBJ2-1; D perhaps matches TRBD1 (5 bases). CDR3 size: 14 residues. Germline V lookup: CDR1 MDHEN, CDR2 SYDVKM. Trimming left V 6 bases short and J 6 bases short, with 15 bases between. DNA for the CDR3: TGTGCCAGCAGCCTACTTCTCCAGGGCAATGAGCAGTTCTTC. The encoded protein is CASSLLLQGNEQFF.

V is TRBV4-1 and J is TRBJ1-3, with D hard to call. The germline gives CDR1 MGHRA, CDR2 YSYEKL. V was shortened by 0 bases and J by 4 bases, with 28 bases between the two germline ends. CDR3 length equals 21 residues. CDR3 sequence: CASSQDPGRSFPEEGGNTIYF. CDR3 coding DNA: TGCGCCAGCAGCCAAGATCCTGGCCGAAGTTTCCCGGAGGAGGGCGGAAACACCATATATTTT.

The genes are TRBV2 and TRBJ1-6; no clear D gene. V was shortened by 2 bases and J by 0 bases, with 11 bases between the two germline ends. Germline V gene sequence: CDR1 SNHLY, CDR2 FYNNEI. This CDR3 comprises 17 residues. The CDR3 sequence is CASSELEGSSYNSPLHF. The CDR3 nucleotides read TGTGCCAGCAGTGAATTGGAAGGGAGCTCCTATAATTCACCCCTCCACTTT.

The chain is built from TRBV5-1 and TRBJ2-3, with 13 bases matching TRBD2. V lost 4 bases, J lost 5 bases, and 13 bases stayed unmatched. This CDR3 has 18 residues. CDR1 is SGHRS and CDR2 is YFSETQ in the germline V gene. The CDR3 sequence: CASSRTATSGGDGDTQYF. In DNA, the CDR3 is TGCGCCAGCAGCCGGACAGCCACTAGCGGGGGGGATGGAGATACGCAGTATTTT.

The gene calls are TRBV15 and TRBJ2-2; 12 positions agree with TRBD2. Germline CDR1 LNHNV, CDR2 YYDKDF (reference sequence). The length of the CDR3 is 16 residues. V shed 0 bases, J shed 5 bases, and the junction held 1 base outside the gene matches. DNA for the CDR3: TGTGCCACCAGCAGAGAGACTAGCGGGGGAACCGGGGAGCTGTTTTTT. Its protein is CATSRETSGGTGELFF.

Worth noting for this clone: One end of the junction is discordant with germline, which a read error may explain. The V and J genes are TRBV7-8 and TRBJ2-7, with D possibly TRBD1 on 6 matching bases. The CDR3 loop spans 15 amino acids. Per the germline V gene, CDR1 is SGHVS and CDR2 is FQNEAQ. This chain's CDR3 is CASRQGSGAAYGQYF. The DNA for the CDR3 is TGTGCCAGCAGGCAAGGGTCAGGGGCGGCTTACGGGCAGTACTTC.

This chain uses TRBV6-1 with TRBJ2-1; the match to TRBD2 covers 13 bases. The trim removed 3 bases at V and 7 bases at J, leaving 9 bases unmatched. Germline loops: CDR1 MNHNS, CDR2 SASEGT. The CDR3 runs to 17 residues. The CDR3 protein is CASSDGGLAGRVNEQFF. CDR3 DNA: TGTGCCAGCAGTGATGGGGGACTAGCGGGAAGGGTTAATGAGCAGTTCTTC.

This clone was observed a handful of times. The rearrangement joins TRBV6-6 to TRBJ2-7; 8 bases are a match to TRBD2. Germline V gene lookup returns CDR1 MNHNY and CDR2 SVGAGI (reference sequence). The CDR3 covers 14 residues. V trimming: 4 bases; J trimming: 4 bases; junction bases outside the gene matches: 6. The CDR3 is CASSLTSVTYEQYF. DNA for the CDR3: TGTGCCAGCAGTTTGACTAGCGTCACTTACGAGCAGTACTTC.

The chain carries TRBV7-3 and TRBJ1-6, with 8 bases fitting TRBD1. V lost 4 bases and J lost 9; bases outside the gene matches: 8. CDR3 length equals 15 residues. CDR1 and CDR2 (germline): SGHTA, FQGTGA. The chain's CDR3 is CASSSGQGRLSPLHF. CDR3 sequence (DNA): TGTGCCAGCAGCTCCGGACAGGGCCGGCTTTCACCCCTCCACTTT.

The J gene is TRBJ1-1, the V gene TRBV2, with D possibly TRBD1 on 5 matching bases. Germline loops: CDR1 SNHLY, CDR2 FYNNEI. The CDR3 runs 14 residues. V was trimmed by 6 bases and J by 1 base, leaving 12 bases between them. In nucleotides, the CDR3 is TGTGCCAGCAGGGGGGGAAACGGGAACACTGAAGCTTTCTTT. Amino acid sequence: CASRGGNGNTEAFF.

This clone appeared a few times. The gene calls are TRBV6-1 and TRBJ1-2, with D possibly being TRBD1 (6 bases). Between the trimmed V and J ends, which lost 7 bases and 8 bases, there was a span of 20 bases. Germline values: CDR1 MNHNS, CDR2 SASEGT. This CDR3 has 14 residues. The CDR3 sequence: CASNSATGLYGYTF. In DNA form, the CDR3 reads TGTGCCAGCAACTCTGCTACAGGGTTGTACGGCTACACCTTC.

The gene calls are TRBV7-2 and TRBJ2-7; 13 nucleotides align to TRBD2. The CDR3 has 17 residues. V gave up 5 bases and J gave up 2 bases; unmatched junction bases: 9. Germline-derived CDR1 and CDR2 are SGHTA and FQGNSA. The CDR3 DNA reads as TGTGCCAGCAGCCCATTCCCCGGGACTAGCGGGGCCTACGAGCAGTACTTC. As protein: CASSPFPGTSGAYEQYF.

The chain couples TRBV28 to TRBJ2-7; the D gene is possibly TRBD1 (6 bases). CDR3 length equals 14 residues. Germline V gene sequence: CDR1 MDHEN, CDR2 SYDVKM. V lost 5 bases and J 0 bases, leaving 11 bases between the germline ends. The DNA of the CDR3 is TGTGCCAGCAGTCTACAGGGACCCTCCTACGAGCAGTACTTC. It translates to CASSLQGPSYEQYF.

V and J are TRBV28 and TRBJ1-2, with 8 bases identical to TRBD1. CDR1 is MDHEN and CDR2 is SYDVKM in the germline V gene. Unmatched junction bases numbered 10, after V lost 4 bases and J lost 3 bases. This CDR3 contains 16 residues. CDR3 nucleotide sequence: TGTGCCAGCAGTTCACCAGGGGGCGGAGGAGACTATGGCTACACCTTC. It is translated as CASSSPGGGGDYGYTF.

This chain links TRBV18 with TRBJ2-7, with 8 nucleotides matching TRBD1. This CDR3 has 15 residues. Germline V gives CDR1 KGHSH, CDR2 LQKENI. Unmatched junction bases numbered 3, after V lost 2 bases and J lost 0 bases. CDR3 in amino acids: CASSPGDRSSYEQYF. The CDR3 nucleotides are TGTGCCAGCTCACCAGGGGACAGGAGCTCCTACGAGCAGTACTTC.

The CDR3 spells CASSYSPDRTNSPLHF. In DNA form, the CDR3 reads TGTGCCAGCAGTTACTCCCCCGACAGAACCAATTCACCCCTCCACTTT. The gene calls are TRBV6-6 and TRBJ1-6; D may be TRBD1 (5 bases). The CDR3 extends over 16 amino acids. Trimming pared 0 bases from V and 7 bases from J, leaving 13 bases between. In germline, CDR1 is MNHNY, CDR2 SVGAGI (reference sequence).

The gene calls are TRBV27 and TRBJ2-7, with 8 bases aligning to TRBD1. V shed 4 bases and J 6 bases; nucleotides not matched to a gene: 17. The CDR3 spans 17 residues. Germline CDR1 MNHEY, CDR2 SMNVEV (reference sequence). CDR3 amino acids: CASSSPYAGGLSSEQYF. The CDR3 DNA follows: TGTGCCAGCAGTTCCCCATACGCAGGGGGCTTGAGTTCCGAGCAGTACTTC.

This clone showed up just once. The V and J genes are TRBV21-1 and TRBJ1-4. TRBV21-1 is marked as a pseudogene. This CDR3 has 10 amino acids. The CDR3 DNA reads as TGTGCCAGCAGTACGGGGAAACTGTTTTTT. This gives the protein CASSTGKLFF.

CDR3 loop: CASSLGLAGGQETQYF. For the CDR3, the DNA is TGTGCCAGCAGCTTAGGGCTAGCGGGGGGGCAAGAGACCCAGTACTTC. The chain employs TRBV7-6 and TRBJ2-5, with 12 bases identical to TRBD2. Germline CDR1 and CDR2: SGHVS and FNYEAQ. The junction had 2 bases not matched to a gene; V was cut back by 1 base and J by 2 bases. This CDR3 spans 16 amino acids. The full variable domain, its missing parts supplied by reference TRBV7-6 and TRBJ2-5, is GAGVSQSPRYKVTKRGQDVALRCDPISGHVSLYWYRQALGQGPEFLTYFNYEAQQDKSGLPNDRFSAERPEGSISTLTIQRTEQRDSAMYRCASSLGLAGGQETQYFGPGTRLLVL.

This clone is a singleton in its sample. The CDR3 sequence is CASSQGQGFNYGYTF. CDR3 coding DNA: TGCGCCAGCAGCCAGGGACAGGGGTTTAACTATGGCTACACCTTC. The V call is TRBV5-1, the J call TRBJ1-2; 10 bases align to TRBD1. CDR3 length: 15 amino acids. The germline V gene has CDR1 SGHRS and CDR2 YFSETQ. The trim removed 4 bases at V and 1 base at J, leaving 4 bases unmatched.

In this sample, this clone turned up a few times. The V and J genes are TRBV6-5 and TRBJ1-1; 7 nucleotides agree with TRBD1. The CDR3 spans 13 residues. V shed 6 bases and J 3 bases; nucleotides not matched to a gene: 4. Germline CDR1 MNHEY, CDR2 SVGAGI. The CDR3 reads CASRGQTYTEAFF. DNA for the CDR3: TGTGCCAGCAGGGGACAGACCTACACTGAAGCTTTCTTT.

The V and J genes are TRBV9 and TRBJ2-3; 11 positions match TRBD2. CDR3 length equals 16 residues. Looked up from germline, CDR1 is SGDLS and CDR2 is YYNGEE. The V gene end was trimmed by 3 bases and the J gene end by 2 bases; junction bases not matched to a gene: 5. DNA for the CDR3: TGTGCCAGCAGCGAGGGGACTAGCGGCTTCACAGATACGCAGTATTTT. Its translation: CASSEGTSGFTDTQYF.

This sequence joins TRBV30 and TRBJ1-1; TRBD1 matches at 7 bases. The CDR3 is 13 amino acids. The germline gives CDR1 GTSNPN, CDR2 SVGIG (reference sequence). The ends lost 4 bases at V and 4 bases at J; junction bases unmatched: 6. CDR3 amino acids: CAWNPRQGTEAFF. CDR3 bases: TGTGCCTGGAATCCCAGACAGGGCACTGAAGCTTTCTTT.

V gene TRBV27 combines with J gene TRBJ2-1, with 14 bases aligning to TRBD2. Germline-derived CDR1 and CDR2 are MNHEY and SMNVEV (reference sequence). The CDR3 consists of 16 residues. V lost 4 bases to trimming and J lost 7 bases; unmatched junction nucleotides: 6. The CDR3 coding sequence is TGTGCCAGCAGTTCGGGGACTAGCGGGGGTGGTAATGAGCAGTTCTTC. It translates to CASSSGTSGGGNEQFF.